Each of the 27 T cell receptor beta chains below was sequenced from the same sample in a study of shared clonotypes between healthy human individuals. Sequencing used immunoSEQ multiplex PCR; TCRdb keeps in-frame clones, though not all of them. The table has about 590,000 clones, just under 97% seen once; the top ten hold roughly 0.1%. The naive CD8 subset, CD45RO-negative cells positively selected for CCR7, excluded terminally differentiated effector memory CD45RA+ cells. Material for sequencing was naive CD8+ T cells sorted from blood. These receptors were obtained from a woman aged 25 to 39 in good health.

This chain links TRBV7-8 with TRBJ1-5; D gene uncertain. The CDR3 contains 12 residues. V lost 10 bases, J lost 1 base, and 8 bases lay in between. Per germline, CDR1 SGHVS and CDR2 FQNEAQ. In DNA form, the CDR3 reads TGTGCCATCGGGGAAAGCAATCAGCCCCAGCATTTT. The encoded protein is CAIGESNQPQHF. Full variable domain (rest looked up from reference TRBV7-8 and TRBJ1-5): GAGVSQSPRYKVAKRGQDVALRCDPISGHVSLFWYQQALGQGPEFLTYFQNEAQLDKSGLPSDRFFAERPEGSVSTLKIQRTQQEDSAVYLCAIGESNQPQHFGDGTRLSIL.

The gene calls are TRBV23-1 and TRBJ1-2; D is possibly TRBD1 (5 bases). TRBV23-1 is given ORF status, its function remaining uncertain. Trimming took 6 bases from V and 7 from J, leaving 18 bases between them. This CDR3 region has 14 residues. The CDR3 protein is CASSRGRGFAGYTF. CDR3 sequence (DNA): TGCGCCAGCAGCCGAGGGCGGGGGTTTGCTGGCTACACCTTC.

The chain couples TRBV5-6 to TRBJ2-1; a possible D gene is TRBD2 (5 bases). The V and J ends lost 4 bases and 10 bases respectively, with 9 bases between them. The CDR3 extends over 11 amino acids. Germline lookup yields CDR1 SGHDT and CDR2 YYEEEE. The CDR3 bases are TGTGCCAGCAGCGAGGGCGGGGAGCAGTTCTTC. Translating it yields CASSEGGEQFF.

The genes are TRBV23-1 and TRBJ2-2, with D perhaps matching TRBD2 (6 bases). TRBV23-1 is an ORF, and what it does is uncertain. The V gene lost 0 bases and the J gene lost 1 base, with 9 bases spanning the gap. The CDR3 length is 16 residues. CDR3 nucleotides: TGCGCCAGCAGTCAATCTGGCGGGGTGAACACCGGGGAGCTGTTTTTT. This codes for CASSQSGGVNTGELFF.

Notes on this clone: An end of the junction does not agree with germline; a read error may underlie this. At the DNA level, this CDR3 is encoded by other sequences in the same sample as well. This chain links TRBV6-5 with TRBJ2-7; D is unresolved. Germline-derived CDR1 and CDR2 are MNHEY and SVGAGI. CDR3 size: 11 residues. The DNA of the CDR3 is TGTGCCAGCAGTAACTCCTACGAGCAGTACTTC. Protein sequence: CASSNSYEQYF.

The chain links TRBV19 to TRBJ1-1; D call uncertain. This CDR3 region has 15 residues. Looked up from germline, CDR1 is LNHDA and CDR2 is SQIVND (reference sequence). V was pared by 0 bases and J by 3 bases, with 11 bases between. The CDR3 region is CASSIDFGGDTEAFF. The CDR3 DNA is TGTGCCAGTAGTATAGATTTTGGTGGGGACACTGAAGCTTTCTTT.

The rearrangement uses TRBV5-1 and TRBJ2-3, with D possibly being TRBD1 (6 bases). The CDR3 sequence is 16 residues long. V lost 4 bases, J lost 1 base, and 16 bases lay in between. The germline V gene has CDR1 SGHRS and CDR2 YFSETQ. This CDR3 is CASSRWVGHRTDTQYF. CDR3 bases: TGCGCCAGCAGCCGATGGGTGGGACATCGCACAGATACGCAGTATTTT.

V is TRBV6-1 and J is TRBJ2-5, with D hard to call. The end of the DNA aligns better with TRBJ2-7, so the J call may be wrong. The V gene's germline CDR1 is MNHNS and CDR2 SASEGT. There are 13 residues in the CDR3. CDR3: CASSEAAKFEQYF. CDR3 DNA sequence: TGTGCCAGCAGTGAAGCCGCAAAGTTCGAGCAGTACTTC.

The CDR3 loop reads CASSFSSGIGEAFF. In DNA form, the CDR3 reads TGTGCCAGCAGTTTTTCCTCCGGCATTGGTGAAGCTTTCTTT. The J gene is TRBJ1-1, the V gene TRBV6-5, with D uncertain. Trimming took 4 bases from V and 7 from J, leaving 16 bases between them. CDR1 MNHEY and CDR2 SVGAGI come from the germline V gene. CDR3 length: 14 residues.

This chain links TRBV9 with TRBJ2-5; no definite D call. From germline, CDR1 is SGDLS and CDR2 YYNGEE. The CDR3 consists of 11 residues. V was pared by 3 bases and J by 2 bases, with 2 bases between. The CDR3 DNA reads TGTGCCAGCAGCGCGCAAGAGACCCAGTACTTC. It specifies CASSAQETQYF.

This sequence joins TRBV7-6 and TRBJ2-7, with TRBD2 identical over 13 bases. V trimming: 4 bases; J trimming: 1 base; junction bases outside the gene matches: 4. CDR3 length equals 16 residues. CDR1 is SGHVS, CDR2 FNYEAQ, per germline. Here the CDR3 reads CASSSGLAGASYEQYF. The CDR3 region has the DNA TGTGCCAGCAGCTCAGGACTAGCGGGAGCTTCCTACGAGCAGTACTTC.

The chain recombines TRBV6-5 with TRBJ2-1; D may be TRBD1 or TRBD2 (5 bases each). Trimming left V 6 bases short and J 0 bases short, with 12 bases between. This CDR3 is built from 15 residues. Germline CDR1 reads MNHEY; CDR2 reads SVGAGI. CDR3 nucleotide sequence: TGTGCCAGCAGCCTTATCGGGACCTCCTACAATGAGCAGTTCTTC. This gives the protein CASSLIGTSYNEQFF.

The gene calls are TRBV4-1 and TRBJ2-1; D not certain. The CDR3 is made up of 17 amino acids. Germline CDR1 reads MGHRA; CDR2 reads YSYEKL. V was trimmed by 3 bases and J by 0 bases, leaving 15 bases between them. The CDR3 here is CASSQKNQVGSYNEQFF. CDR3 DNA: TGCGCCAGCAGCCAGAAAAACCAAGTAGGCTCCTACAATGAGCAGTTCTTC.

The chain combines TRBV28 with TRBJ2-5, with 7 bases identical to TRBD1. Judging by the DNA end, TRBJ2-7 fits better; the J call may be wrong. Germline V lookup: CDR1 MDHEN, CDR2 SYDVKM. This CDR3 spans 14 amino acids. CDR3 sequence (DNA): TGTGCCAGCAGTCCCTATAAGGCAGGGGGCGAGCAGTACTTC. It yields the protein CASSPYKAGGEQYF.

V and J are TRBV6-6 and TRBJ2-5; unclear D gene. The DNA end lines up better with TRBJ2-7; the J call may be wrong. Germline loops: CDR1 MNHNY, CDR2 SVGAGI (reference sequence). This CDR3 region has 11 residues. For the CDR3, the DNA is TGTGCCAGCAGTTATAGGGACGAGCAGTACTTC. Translating it yields CASSYRDEQYF.

Concerning this clone itself: A read error may account for a junction end that differs from germline. V usage is TRBV28 and J usage is TRBJ2-7; 9 bases map to TRBD2. This CDR3 spans 16 amino acids. Per the germline V gene, CDR1 is MDHEN and CDR2 is SYDVKM. CDR3 region: CASSLLTGTSSHEQYF. The CDR3 DNA is TGTGCCAGCAGTCTCCTGACCGGGACTAGCTCCCACGAGCAGTACTTC.

The J gene is TRBJ2-3, the V gene TRBV28, with TRBD2 identical over 11 bases. Germline loops: CDR1 MDHEN, CDR2 SYDVKM. This CDR3 has 15 residues. V lost 6 bases and J lost 4; bases outside the gene matches: 6. The CDR3: CASRTTSGRSDTQYF. The CDR3 DNA sequence: TGTGCCAGCAGAACTACTAGCGGGAGATCAGATACGCAGTATTTT. The full variable domain, with the rest looked up from reference TRBV28 and TRBJ2-3, is DVKVTQSSRYLVKRTGEKVFLECVQDMDHENMFWYRQDPGLGLRLIYFSYDVKMKEKGDIPEGYSVSREKKERFSLILESASTNQTSMYLCASRTTSGRSDTQYFGPGTRLTVL.

The chain is built from TRBV6-4 and TRBJ2-7; 8 nucleotides match TRBD1. J was trimmed by 2 bases and V by 4 bases; bases with no gene match: 4. CDR1 and CDR2 (germline): MRHNA, SNTAGT. CDR3 size: 14 residues. Here the CDR3 reads CASSVDRGPYEQYF. As DNA, the CDR3 is TGTGCCAGCAGTGTCGACAGGGGTCCCTACGAGCAGTACTTC.

The V call is TRBV7-9, the J call TRBJ2-1; weak D call: TRBD2 (6 bases). The V end was cut by 0 bases, the J end by 5 bases, with 14 bases between. Germline V gene sequence: CDR1 SEHNR, CDR2 FQNEAQ (reference sequence). CDR3 length equals 16 residues. CDR3 in amino acids: CASSLARLAPHNEQFF. The CDR3 DNA reads as TGTGCCAGCAGCTTAGCCAGGCTAGCGCCACACAATGAGCAGTTCTTC.

The V gene is TRBV2, the J gene TRBJ1-2; tentative D call: TRBD1 (6 bases). CDR1 and CDR2 from the germline V gene are SNHLY and FYNNEI. V lost 6 bases to trimming and J lost 4 bases, with 15 bases between them. There are 14 residues in the CDR3. The CDR3 region has the DNA TGTGCCAGCAGGCCGGGACATTCGCTCTATGGCTACACCTTC. Protein product: CASRPGHSLYGYTF.

The chain couples TRBV10-3 to TRBJ2-3; 8 bases agree with TRBD2. CDR3 length equals 18 residues. Trimming at V came to 0 bases and at J to 0 bases, leaving 8 bases not matched to a gene. Germline-derived CDR1 and CDR2 are ENHRY and SYGVKD. The CDR3 DNA reads TGTGCCATCAGTGAGTCTCCCCTACTAGCGGCAAGCACAGATACGCAGTATTTT. Protein sequence: CAISESPLLAASTDTQYF.

The CDR3 loop is CATSGGDRASYEQYF. The CDR3 bases are TGTGCCACCAGCGGAGGTGACAGGGCTTCCTACGAGCAGTACTTC. V usage is TRBV15 and J usage is TRBJ2-7; 7 bases fit TRBD1. The CDR3 has 15 amino acids. Germline V gene data show CDR1 as LNHNV and CDR2 as YYDKDF (reference sequence). Losses at the gene ends were 5 bases for V and 1 base for J; bases not matched to a gene: 8. Together with reference TRBV15 and TRBJ2-7, the CDR3 gives the full variable domain: DAMVIQNPRYQVTQFGKPVTLSCSQTLNHNVMYWYQQKSSQAPKLLFHYYDKDFNNEADTPDNFQSRRPNTSFCFLDIRSPGLGDTAMYLCATSGGDRASYEQYFGPGTRLTVT.

As regards this clone: Other DNA sequences from this sample encode an identical CDR3 as well. This chain joins TRBV4-2 and TRBJ2-7; unclear D gene. The CDR3 runs 13 residues. Deletions cut 2 bases from V and 1 base from J, with 6 bases between. CDR1 is LGHNA, CDR2 YNFKEQ, per germline. As DNA, the CDR3 is TGTGCCAGCAGCCAAACAACTTCCTACGAGCAGTACTTC. It specifies CASSQTTSYEQYF.

The chain recombines TRBV19 with TRBJ2-3, with D possibly matching TRBD2 (6 bases). This CDR3 is 15 amino acids long. Per the germline V gene, CDR1 is LNHDA and CDR2 is SQIVND (reference sequence). Deletions cut 3 bases from V and 0 bases from J, with 10 bases between. CDR3 bases: TGTGCCAGTAGTATTCTAGCGCCTAGCACAGATACGCAGTATTTT. It codes for CASSILAPSTDTQYF.

The chain joins TRBV28 to TRBJ2-7; D not resolved. V was cut by 2 bases and J by 4 bases, with 9 bases left in between. Germline CDR1 and CDR2: MDHEN and SYDVKM. This CDR3 is built from 13 residues. The CDR3 DNA is TGTGCCAGCAGTTTAGGCTACCGGTACGAGCAGTACTTC. Translating it yields CASSLGYRYEQYF.

The rearrangement joins TRBV27 to TRBJ2-7; TRBD1 agrees at 7 bases. Germline CDR1 and CDR2: MNHEY and SMNVEV (reference sequence). CDR3 size: 12 residues. V was pared by 5 bases and J by 6 bases, with 4 bases of the junction left unmatched. CDR3 loop: CASSGTGVEQYF. The CDR3 DNA sequence: TGTGCCAGCAGTGGTACAGGGGTCGAGCAGTACTTC.

The rearrangement links TRBV29-1 to TRBJ2-7; D gene uncertain. CDR1 is SQVTM and CDR2 is ANQGSEA in the germline V gene. V was trimmed by 3 bases and J by 3 bases, leaving 15 bases between them. The CDR3 is 14 residues long. This chain's CDR3 is CSVEGADPYYEQYF. The DNA of the CDR3 is TGCAGCGTTGAGGGTGCCGATCCTTACTACGAGCAGTACTTC.